A single sample gave rise to the 16 T cell receptor beta chains below, sequenced in a study of monozygotic twins with inflammatory bowel disease. TCRdb reanalyzed the 5' RACE reads and collapses them to one entry per CDR3 protein, without DNA. The sample table includes about 380,000 distinct CDR3 sequences. Sequenced: blood. Receptors were obtained from a human donor with ulcerative colitis or Crohn's disease, or a healthy co-twin of an affected twin (not recorded which).

The chain uses TRBV5-1 and TRBJ2-3. This CDR3 region has 15 residues. Looked up from germline, CDR1 is SGHRS and CDR2 is YFSETQ. CDR3 in amino acids: CASTDEGLRADTQYF.

The chain carries TRBV14 and TRBJ2-7; the TRBD1 assignment by TCRdb is unverifiable without DNA. The germline V gene encodes CDR1 SGHDN and CDR2 FVKESK. The CDR3 totals 14 residues. This CDR3 reads CASSQEGVSHEQYF.

The chain carries TRBV5-4 and TRBJ2-5; with no DNA, the TCRdb D assignment of TRBD1 cannot be verified. The germline CDR1 and CDR2 sequences are SGHNT and YYREEE (reference sequence). The CDR3 sequence is 16 residues long. CDR3 protein: CASSFGGRGNQETQYF.

The gene calls are TRBV5-5 and TRBJ1-6. Germline CDR1 reads SGHKS; CDR2 reads YYEKEE (reference sequence). The CDR3 sequence is 18 residues long. This CDR3 reads CASSVRAQERFYNSPLHF.

This chain joins TRBV27 and TRBJ2-3; TCRdb picks TRBD1, but there is no DNA to check that call. The CDR3 contains 16 residues. CDR1 and CDR2 from the germline V gene are MNHEY and SMNVEV (reference sequence). CDR3 amino acids: CASSFLLGHLTDTQYF.

The chain links TRBV20-1 to TRBJ2-1. CDR1 is DFQATT, CDR2 SNEGSKA, per germline (reference sequence). The CDR3 is made up of 12 amino acids. This chain's CDR3 is CSATYGVNEQFF.

The rearrangement joins TRBV11-2 to TRBJ2-1; the TRBD1 assignment by TCRdb is unverifiable without DNA. The CDR3 contains 15 residues. Looked up from germline, CDR1 is SGHAT and CDR2 is FQNNGV. The chain's CDR3 is CASSLRWTGENEQFF.

The V and J genes are TRBV12-3 or TRBV12-4 and TRBJ2-3. CDR3 size: 16 residues. CDR3 sequence reads: CASSFGLAASTDTQYF.

This CDR3 is CASSLLRLNPNQYF. The J gene is TRBJ2-3, the V gene TRBV5-1; absent DNA, TCRdb's TRBD1 call cannot be checked. Germline V gene sequence: CDR1 SGHRS, CDR2 YFSETQ. This CDR3 has 14 residues.

The V and J genes are TRBV7-3 and TRBJ1-1; TCRdb picks TRBD1, but there is no DNA to check that call. The CDR3 consists of 17 residues. CDR1 is SGHTA and CDR2 is FQGTGA in the germline V gene. The CDR3 loop is CASSLTPLTGSIGEAFF.

The chain carries TRBV5-5 and TRBJ1-6; TCRdb outputs TRBD1, but without DNA this stays unchecked. The CDR3 is made up of 15 amino acids. Germline V gene sequence: CDR1 SGHKS, CDR2 YYEKEE (reference sequence). The CDR3 is CASSPSGGRGSPLHF.

The chain combines TRBV28 with TRBJ2-7; TCRdb names TRBD1, which stays unverified in the absence of DNA. Germline values: CDR1 MDHEN, CDR2 SYDVKM. This CDR3 region has 14 residues. The CDR3 reads CASSDGQATYEQYF.

The chain employs TRBV24-1 and TRBJ2-1; checking the TCRdb D call of TRBD1 is not possible without DNA. The germline V gene has CDR1 KGHDR and CDR2 SFDVKD. This CDR3 spans 16 amino acids. The chain's CDR3 is CATSDFADRGGNEQFF.

The gene calls are TRBV7-9 and TRBJ1-2; TCRdb returns TRBD1, unconfirmable since there is no DNA. CDR1 is SEHNR, CDR2 FQNEAQ, per germline (reference sequence). This CDR3 has 14 residues. The chain's CDR3 is CASSHDRVSDGYTF.

The J gene is TRBJ1-2, the V gene TRBV29-1; TCRdb's assignment of TRBD1 cannot be checked, as there is no DNA. Germline CDR1 SQVTM, CDR2 ANQGSEA. This CDR3 is 14 amino acids long. The CDR3 sequence: CSVDRQGASYGYTF.

The CDR3 sequence is CASSVSQGAYGYTF. The V and J genes are TRBV6-1 and TRBJ1-2; lacking DNA, the TRBD1 call made by TCRdb goes unchecked. This CDR3 is 14 amino acids long. Germline V CDR1 and CDR2: MNHNS, SASEGT.